A selection of T cell receptor beta chains follows, all from one sample in a study of human T cells and chemical hapten exposure. TCRdb independently ran MiXCR on the RACE reads; one entry per CDR3 protein. Counted here are 90,000 to 120,000 distinct CDR3 sequences, 9.5% to 11% occurring once; the ten biggest clones make up around 3.6%. The sample consisted of whole blood, taken in connection with sensitization to the hapten diphenylcyclopropenone (DPC). These receptors were taken from a woman aged 40 to 50 with alopecia areata. Some clones in this sample may be carry-over from other donors' samples. Each CDR3 is given with its conserved first and last residue. Fields, in order: D gene, clone size, V gene, J gene, CDR3 protein, CDR3 DNA. D genes are given only for firm matches. Part of the rows lack a size; the others show once, few, many or a class for expanded clones.

TRBD1	.	TRBV30	TRBJ2-7	CAWSVEDRVYEQYF	TGTGCCTGGAGTGTTGAGGACAGGGTCTACGAGCAGTACTTC
TRBD2	few	TRBV19	TRBJ2-1	CASSTRASGSRIPEQFF	TGTGCCAGTAGTACTCGGGCTAGCGGGAGTAGGATCCCTGAGCAGTTCTTC
.	.	TRBV4-2	TRBJ1-2	CASGDEYRNGYTF	TGTGCCAGCGGCGACGAGTACCGGAATGGCTACACCTTC
.	many	TRBV25-1	TRBJ2-5	CASSDGSEETQYF	TGTGCCAGCAGTGACGGCAGCGAAGAGACCCAGTACTTC
.	.	TRBV7-2	TRBJ2-7	CASSLMPPYEQYF	TGTGCCAGCAGCTTAATGCCCCCCTACGAGCAGTACTTC
TRBD2	few	TRBV12-3/TRBV12-4	TRBJ2-1	CASSLKTSGRYNEQFF	TGTGCCAGCAGTCTGAAGACTAGCGGAAGATACAATGAGCAGTTCTTC
TRBD1	many	TRBV20-1	TRBJ1-2	CSARAGGNYGYTF	TGCAGTGCTAGAGCAGGGGGTAACTATGGCTACACCTTC
.	.	TRBV6-5	TRBJ2-5	CALGGRSETQYF	TGTGCCCTGGGTGGGAGGAGTGAGACCCAGTACTTC
.	.	TRBV20-1	TRBJ2-7	CSARSQGPYEQYF	TGCAGTGCTAGAAGTCAGGGCCCCTACGAGCAGTACTTC
.	many	TRBV20-1	TRBJ2-3	CSAPWWGMSTDTQYF	TGCAGTGCTCCCTGGTGGGGAATGAGCACAGATACGCAGTATTTT
.	.	TRBV27	TRBJ2-2	CASSSLPSVAANTGELFF	TGTGCCAGCAGTTCTTTACCTTCGGTGGCCGCGAACACCGGGGAGCTGTTTTTT
TRBD1	many	TRBV9	TRBJ2-3	CASSVESQGAHTQYF	TGTGCCAGCAGCGTAGAATCACAGGGGGCTCATACGCAGTATTTT
.	.	TRBV5-5	TRBJ1-5	CASSPAGDRNQPQHF	TGTGCCAGCAGCCCGGCAGGGGACCGCAATCAGCCCCAGCATTTT
.	many	TRBV6-5	TRBJ1-1	CASSYLKRGFEAFF	TGTGCCAGCAGTTACCTCAAGAGAGGATTTGAAGCTTTCTTT
.	many	TRBV28	TRBJ2-7	CASSSPRDRTPYEQYF	TGTGCCAGCAGTTCCCCCCGAGACAGGACCCCCTACGAGCAGTACTTC